One and the same sample provided the 29 T cell receptor beta chains below, sequenced in a study of T cells after yellow fever vaccination. One entry per CDR3 protein, called by TCRdb with MiXCR from the 5' RACE reads. This sample yields 500,000 to 650,000 distinct CDR3 sequences, of which about 13% are seen a single time; more than 12% belongs to the top ten. Sequenced here: PBMCs, sampled on the day of the yellow fever booster vaccination. The origin of the receptors is a man aged 30 to 39 who received the YFV17D yellow fever vaccine.

The V gene is TRBV6-2 or TRBV6-3, the J gene TRBJ2-3; D gene unclear. The CDR3 runs to 15 residues. V was shortened by 10 bases and J by 5 bases, with 22 bases between the two germline ends. CDR1 and CDR2 (germline): MNHEY, SVGEGT. The CDR3 loop reads CANPLAEYLGDTQYF. CDR3 coding DNA: TGTGCCAACCCCCTTGCTGAGTACTTGGGAGATACGCAGTATTTT.

The chain joins TRBV19 to TRBJ2-7; TRBD1 matches at 9 bases. With V trimmed by 5 bases and J by 0 bases, 5 bases remained unmatched. Looked up from germline, CDR1 is LNHDA and CDR2 is SQIVND (reference sequence). This CDR3 has 15 amino acids. CDR3 in amino acids: CASSFRQGGSYEQYF. The CDR3 bases are TGTGCCAGTAGTTTTCGACAGGGGGGCTCCTACGAGCAGTACTTC.

This clonotype was counted a few times. The rearrangement joins TRBV7-2 to TRBJ1-2, with D unclear. CDR1 and CDR2 (germline): SGHTA, FQGNSA. The V end was cut by 5 bases, the J end by 8 bases, with 18 bases between. The CDR3 runs to 14 residues. CDR3 residues: CASSRSSGPRGYTF. The CDR3 region has the DNA TGTGCCAGCAGCCGAAGTAGTGGCCCTAGGGGCTACACCTTC.

This clonotype was seen many times. The junction and the germline gene differ at one end; a read error may be behind it. The rearrangement uses TRBV5-1 and TRBJ2-7, with 11 nucleotides matching TRBD2. The germline gives CDR1 SGHRS, CDR2 YFSETQ. The CDR3 consists of 14 residues. The CDR3 loop is CASSTSGSSYEQYF. The CDR3 bases are TGTGCCAGCAGTACTAGCGGGAGTTCCTACGAGCAGTACTTC.

This chain joins TRBV19 and TRBJ2-5, with D uncertain. The CDR3 runs 14 residues. V was trimmed by 3 bases and J by 3 bases, leaving 11 bases between them. Germline CDR1 LNHDA, CDR2 SQIVND (reference sequence). Here the CDR3 reads CASSISYIEETQYF. In nucleotides, the CDR3 is TGTGCCAGTAGTATCTCTTACATAGAAGAGACCCAGTACTTC.

In its sample, this clonotype was seen once. The chain joins TRBV18 to TRBJ2-1; perhaps TRBD1 as D (5 bases). CDR3 size: 14 residues. The V end lost 1 base, the J end lost 3 bases, and 7 bases lay between the germline ends. Germline values: CDR1 KGHSH, CDR2 LQKENI. CDR3 nucleotides: TGTGCCAGCTCACCACACAGGAACTACAATGAGCAGTTCTTC. It translates to CASSPHRNYNEQFF.

Only a few counts were recorded for this clonotype. This rearrangement joins TRBV6-2 or TRBV6-3 to TRBJ2-1, with 11 bases aligning to TRBD2. V shed 2 bases and J 8 bases; nucleotides not matched to a gene: 14. The CDR3 consists of 18 residues. Germline V lookup: CDR1 MNHEY, CDR2 SVGEGT. CDR3 nucleotide sequence: TGTGCCAGCAGTTACCCCCCTTCTCCTTCACTAGCGGGAGATGAGCAGTTCTTC. Residues: CASSYPPSPSLAGDEQFF.

This sequence joins TRBV12-3 or TRBV12-4 and TRBJ2-2, with 12 bases aligning to TRBD2. The ends lost 5 bases at V and 3 bases at J; junction bases unmatched: 1. The CDR3 runs 15 residues. Here the CDR3 DNA reads TGTGCCAGCAGTCCTAGCGGGAGGGACACCGGGGAGCTGTTTTTT. Protein product: CASSPSGRDTGELFF.

This clonotype was seen a few times. The gene calls are TRBV6-1 and TRBJ2-7, with 9 bases lining up with TRBD2. Germline V gene sequence: CDR1 MNHNS, CDR2 SASEGT. V lost 8 bases and J lost 4; bases outside the gene matches: 12. The CDR3 spans 15 residues. The chain's CDR3 is CASHGGTSRQYEQYF. CDR3 DNA sequence: TGTGCCAGCCACGGGGGGACTAGCCGCCAGTACGAGCAGTACTTC.

This rearrangement joins TRBV20-1 to TRBJ1-2; TRBD1 agrees at 8 bases. V shed 5 bases and J 10 bases; nucleotides not matched to a gene: 12. This CDR3 contains 13 residues. Germline CDR1 is DFQATT and CDR2 is SNEGSKA (reference sequence). CDR3 bases: TGCAGTGCTCCTACCCAGGGACAGGATCACTACACCTTC. Its protein is CSAPTQGQDHYTF.

This clonotype was found a few times. This chain links TRBV19 with TRBJ1-2; a possible D gene is TRBD1 (6 bases). Trimming removed 5 bases at V and 5 bases at J, with 18 bases between. This CDR3 has 15 residues. Germline V gives CDR1 LNHDA, CDR2 SQIVND (reference sequence). The CDR3 sequence: CASSSNAGTKYGYTF. CDR3 nucleotides: TGTGCCAGTAGTTCTAACGCCGGGACAAAGTATGGCTACACCTTC.

The V call is TRBV12-3 or TRBV12-4, the J call TRBJ2-7; D is uncertain. The ends were cut back, 5 bases at V and 2 bases at J, with 7 bases in the middle. The CDR3 is 12 amino acids. The DNA for the CDR3 is TGTGCCAGCAGTCACGACACCTACGAGCAGTACTTC. Translating it yields CASSHDTYEQYF.

This clonotype appeared a few times. This chain uses TRBV19 with TRBJ1-5; TRBD1 might be the D (6 bases). Trimming left V 5 bases short and J 6 bases short, with 14 bases between. This CDR3 comprises 14 residues. The V gene's germline CDR1 is LNHDA and CDR2 SQIVND (reference sequence). The CDR3 protein is CASSFRGVGQPQHF. The CDR3 bases are TGTGCCAGTAGTTTCAGGGGAGTTGGTCAGCCCCAGCATTTT.

This clonotype was detected only a few times. This chain uses TRBV30 with TRBJ2-3, with D perhaps TRBD1 (6 bases). This CDR3 region has 14 residues. From germline, CDR1 is GTSNPN and CDR2 SVGIG (reference sequence). Trimming shortened V by 8 bases and J by 2 bases, and 17 bases separated the two germline ends. The CDR3 DNA is TGTGCCCGCCGTGTGGGGGCCAACACAGATACGCAGTATTTT. Translated: CARRVGANTDTQYF.

The table lists this clonotype with a few counts. The chain combines TRBV28 with TRBJ2-5; a possible D gene is TRBD1 (6 bases). V was trimmed by 9 bases and J by 2 bases, leaving 13 bases between them. CDR3 length: 13 residues. Germline V gene data show CDR1 as MDHEN and CDR2 as SYDVKM. CDR3 sequence reads: CASHTGKQETQYF. The DNA for the CDR3 is TGTGCCAGTCATACAGGGAAACAAGAGACCCAGTACTTC.

This clonotype was counted a few times. The chain is built from TRBV12-3 or TRBV12-4 and TRBJ2-1; perhaps D is TRBD1 or TRBD2 (6 bases each). V was trimmed by 8 bases and J by 8 bases, leaving 13 bases between them. The CDR3 totals 12 residues. The CDR3 nucleotides are TGTGCCAGCCGCGGGACACTGTATGAGCAGTTCTTC. It codes for CASRGTLYEQFF.

The genes are TRBV5-4 and TRBJ2-1, with D perhaps matching TRBD2 (5 bases). Trimming pared 4 bases from V and 8 bases from J, leaving 13 bases between. CDR1 and CDR2 from the germline V gene are SGHNT and YYREEE (reference sequence). The CDR3 covers 13 residues. CDR3 nucleotide sequence: TGTGCCAGCAGCCCGAGGGTTACGGATGAGCAGTTCTTC. This translates into CASSPRVTDEQFF.

There are a few counts of this clonotype. Written as DNA, the CDR3 is TGTGCCACCAGTGATAAGAGTTCAACTAATGAAAAACTGTTTTTT. This translates into CATSDKSSTNEKLFF. V usage is TRBV24-1 and J usage is TRBJ1-4, with unresolved D. V lost 3 bases, J lost 0 bases, and 7 bases lay in between. Germline CDR1 is KGHDR and CDR2 is SFDVKD. This CDR3 is built from 15 residues.

Only a few counts were recorded for this clonotype. V is TRBV7-9 and J is TRBJ2-7; tentatively, D is TRBD2 (6 bases). The CDR3 consists of 13 residues. The germline CDR1 and CDR2 sequences are SEHNR and FQNEAQ (reference sequence). The V and J ends lost 3 bases and 5 bases respectively, with 11 bases between them. The CDR3 DNA sequence: TGTGCCAGCAGCTTTGGAGGGCCCGACGAGCAGTACTTC. Encoded protein: CASSFGGPDEQYF.

Worth noting for this clonotype: A much larger clone is a single base away; this may be a read error. The chain carries TRBV20-1 and TRBJ2-7; D call uncertain. From germline, CDR1 is DFQATT and CDR2 SNEGSKA (reference sequence). This CDR3 spans 13 amino acids. CDR3 sequence: CSAENRGPLEQHF. The CDR3 coding sequence is TGCAGTGCTGAAAACAGAGGACCCCTCGAGCAGCACTTC.

The CDR3 spells CASSFQGTGLRRTGELFF. The CDR3 DNA reads as TGTGCCAGCAGTTTCCAAGGGACAGGGCTGAGGCGCACCGGGGAGCTGTTTTTT. V and J are TRBV12-3 or TRBV12-4 and TRBJ2-2; 9 bases align to TRBD1. V trimming: 3 bases; J trimming: 4 bases; junction bases outside the gene matches: 12. The CDR3 extends over 18 amino acids.

The gene calls are TRBV12-3 or TRBV12-4 and TRBJ2-7; 10 bases are a match to TRBD2. CDR3 length: 14 residues. After removal of 9 bases from V and 6 bases from J, the junction contained 11 bases not matched to a gene. CDR3 coding DNA: TGTGCCAGTGGAGCCCCGGGACTAGCGAGCGAGCAGTACTTC. Its translation: CASGAPGLASEQYF.

This clonotype was counted ten times or more. V usage is TRBV20-1 and J usage is TRBJ2-1; 13 bases align to TRBD2. CDR1 DFQATT and CDR2 SNEGSKA come from the germline V gene (reference sequence). V shed 5 bases and J 12 bases; nucleotides not matched to a gene: 7. The length of the CDR3 is 13 residues. The CDR3 protein is CSALGLAGAGQFF. The CDR3 DNA follows: TGCAGTGCTCTCGGACTAGCGGGAGCGGGGCAGTTCTTC.

The genes are TRBV30 and TRBJ1-1, with TRBD1 matching over 9 bases. The CDR3 has 14 amino acids. Germline V CDR1 and CDR2: GTSNPN, SVGIG (reference sequence). J was trimmed by 1 base and V by 3 bases; bases with no gene match: 3. The CDR3 sequence: CAWRETGGNTEAFF. In nucleotides, the CDR3 is TGTGCCTGGAGAGAGACAGGGGGGAACACTGAAGCTTTCTTT.

This clonotype occurred many times. V is TRBV7-2 and J is TRBJ2-7; tentatively, D is TRBD2 (5 bases). CDR1 and CDR2 from the germline V gene are SGHTA and FQGNSA. The CDR3 extends over 13 amino acids. V was cut by 4 bases and J by 1 base, with 8 bases left in between. The CDR3 spells CASSSGISYEQYF. The DNA of the CDR3 is TGTGCCAGCAGCTCCGGGATTTCCTACGAGCAGTACTTC.

The genes are TRBV28 and TRBJ2-5; 8 nucleotides agree with TRBD2. In germline, CDR1 is MDHEN, CDR2 SYDVKM. J was trimmed by 4 bases and V by 5 bases; bases with no gene match: 12. This CDR3 is 16 amino acids long. DNA for the CDR3: TGTGCCAGCAGTCAACTCACGGGGACTAGAGGAGAGACCCAGTACTTC. This codes for CASSQLTGTRGETQYF. Full variable domain (remainder filled in from reference TRBV28 and TRBJ2-5): DVKVTQSSRYLVKRTGEKVFLECVQDMDHENMFWYRQDPGLGLRLIYFSYDVKMKEKGDIPEGYSVSREKKERFSLILESASTNQTSMYLCASSQLTGTRGETQYFGPGTRLLVL.

V is TRBV6-1 and J is TRBJ1-5, with TRBD1 as a possible D gene (5 bases). V was pared by 5 bases and J by 6 bases, with 14 bases between. The CDR3 has 14 amino acids. In germline, CDR1 is MNHNS, CDR2 SASEGT. The CDR3 region has the DNA TGTGCCAGCAGTACCACAGGAACCAGTCAGCCCCAGCATTTT. Its protein is CASSTTGTSQPQHF.

There are a few counts of this clonotype. The V gene is TRBV6-1, the J gene TRBJ1-1; D not resolved. V was shortened by 6 bases and J by 0 bases, with 11 bases between the two germline ends. The CDR3 covers 14 residues. CDR1 and CDR2 (germline): MNHNS, SASEGT. CDR3 DNA: TGTGCCAGCAGGGAGGGATCTCTGAACACTGAAGCTTTCTTT. This sequence encodes CASREGSLNTEAFF.

V is TRBV5-5 and J is TRBJ1-5; 10 bases line up with TRBD1. Germline values: CDR1 SGHKS, CDR2 YYEKEE (reference sequence). After removal of 1 base from V and 2 bases from J, the junction contained 3 bases not matched to a gene. The CDR3 extends over 16 amino acids. The CDR3 loop reads CASSLSGTGGNQPQHF. CDR3 in DNA: TGTGCCAGCAGCTTGTCCGGGACAGGGGGCAATCAGCCCCAGCATTTT.